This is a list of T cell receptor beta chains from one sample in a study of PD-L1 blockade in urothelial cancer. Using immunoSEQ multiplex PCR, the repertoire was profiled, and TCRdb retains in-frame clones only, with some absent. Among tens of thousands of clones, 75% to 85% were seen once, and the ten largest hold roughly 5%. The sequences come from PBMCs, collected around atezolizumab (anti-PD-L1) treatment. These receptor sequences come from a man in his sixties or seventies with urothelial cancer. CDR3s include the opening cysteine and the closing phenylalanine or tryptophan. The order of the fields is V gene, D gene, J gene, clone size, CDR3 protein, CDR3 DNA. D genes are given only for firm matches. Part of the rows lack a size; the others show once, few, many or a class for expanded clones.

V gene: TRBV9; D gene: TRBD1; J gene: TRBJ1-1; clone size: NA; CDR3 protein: CASSVDRDTEAFF; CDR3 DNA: TGTGCCAGCAGCGTTGACAGGGACACTGAAGCTTTCTTT
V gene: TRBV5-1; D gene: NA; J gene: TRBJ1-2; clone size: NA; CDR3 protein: CASSLEQAGYTF; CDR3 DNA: TGCGCCAGCAGCTTGGAGCAGGCTGGCTACACCTTC
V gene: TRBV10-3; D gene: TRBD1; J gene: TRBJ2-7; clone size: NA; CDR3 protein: CAIGKTGYEQYF; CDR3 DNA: TGTGCCATCGGCAAGACAGGGTACGAGCAGTACTTC
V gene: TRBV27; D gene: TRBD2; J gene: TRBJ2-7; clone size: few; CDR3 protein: CASQTSGSSYEQYF; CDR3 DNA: TGTGCCAGCCAGACTAGCGGGAGCTCCTACGAGCAGTACTTC
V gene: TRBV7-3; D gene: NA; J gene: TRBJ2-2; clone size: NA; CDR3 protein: CASSLGVLEATNTGELFF; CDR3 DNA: TGTGCCAGCAGCTTAGGGGTACTGGAGGCCACGAACACCGGGGAGCTGTTTTTT
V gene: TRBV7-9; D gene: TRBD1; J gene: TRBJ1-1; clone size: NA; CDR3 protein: CASSLGQGATFF; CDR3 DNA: TGTGCCAGCAGCCTTGGACAGGGGGCTACTTTCTTT
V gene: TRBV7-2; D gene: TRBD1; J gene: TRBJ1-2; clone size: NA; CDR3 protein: CASSLTGTVRTEDTF; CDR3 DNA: TGTGCCAGCAGCTTGACCGGGACAGTAAGAACAGAGGACACCTTC
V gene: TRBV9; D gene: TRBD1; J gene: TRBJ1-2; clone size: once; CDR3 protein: CASSVGGQVRSGYGYTF; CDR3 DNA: TGTGCCAGCAGCGTAGGGGGACAGGTTAGGAGTGGCTATGGCTACACCTTC
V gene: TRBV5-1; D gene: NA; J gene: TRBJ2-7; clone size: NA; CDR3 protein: CASSLTGAYPYEQYF; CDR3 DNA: TGCGCCAGCAGCTTGACGGGAGCGTACCCCTACGAGCAGTACTTC
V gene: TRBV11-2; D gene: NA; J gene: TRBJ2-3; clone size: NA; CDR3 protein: CASSPHGESSTDTQYF; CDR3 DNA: TGTGCCAGCAGCCCCCACGGGGAATCTAGCACAGATACGCAGTATTTT